This T cell receptor beta chain comes out of a study of Tregs in tolerant kidney transplant recipients. With respect to this clone: The antigen remains undetermined.

The data were produced by immunoSEQ multiplex PCR, yet TCRdb's version contains in-frame clones alone and is incomplete. The sample shows about 64,000 clones, 80% to 90% of them seen only once. Germline-derived CDR1 and CDR2 are SGHDT and YYEEEE. The CDR3 runs to 11 residues. V was shortened by 2 bases and J by 7 bases, with 7 bases between the two germline ends. Recipients received nonmyeloablative bone marrow transplants from related graft donors, with transient mixed chimerism. Study results and caveats: Antigen-driven expansion was suggested because donor-specific Tregs expanded more than all Tregs in tolerant patients. Expanding Tregs on activated donor B cells appeared to best identify donor-specific TCRbeta clones. Few patients were studied, so findings need validation in larger groups. For some patients, primers changed over time, blocking nucleotide-level comparison.

The V and J genes are TRBV5-6 and TRBJ2-7; D uncertain. This specimen was CD4+ T cells from blood (PBMCs), taken 6 months after the transplant. This receptor was obtained from a human patient who received a combined kidney and bone marrow transplant. Some T cells may be transferred from the graft donor. The CDR3 coding sequence is TGTGCCAGCAGCTTCGTGACTGAGCAGTACTTC. Translating it yields CASSFVTEQYF. Looking up the rest from reference TRBV5-6 and TRBJ2-7 gives the full variable domain: DAGVTQSPTHLIKTRGQQVTLRCSPKSGHDTVSWYQQALGQGPQFIFQYYEEEERQRGNFPDRFSGHQFPNYSSELNVNALLLGDSALYLCASSFVTEQYFGPGTRLTVT.